The 12 T cell receptor beta chains reported below all come from one sample, sequenced in a study of regulatory T cells in long-lasting Graves disease. In building TCR beta libraries, iRepertoire HTBI primers were used together with Arm-PCR of CDR3 regions. TCRdb fed the multiplex PCR reads into MiXCR, producing one record per CDR3 protein. The top ten clones hold 40% to 50% of a sample with 600,000 to 850,000 distinct CDR3 sequences, around 32% of them seen once. Time point: persistent/refractory GD, antithyroid drugs over 5 years with positive TRAb. RNA extracted from PBMCs served as the sequencing template. The sequences come from peripheral blood mononuclear cells (PBMCs), collected when the disease was refractory, from a patient treated with antithyroid drugs. These receptors all come from a female donor with Graves disease.

This clonotype showed up just a few times. The chain links TRBV30 to TRBJ1-1; TRBD1 is a possible D gene (6 bases). The CDR3 consists of 12 residues. Per the germline V gene, CDR1 is GTSNPN and CDR2 is SVGIG (reference sequence). Trimming took off 1 base at V and 10 bases at J, with 13 bases between the two ends. CDR3 sequence reads: CAWSGGGAGAFF. CDR3 nucleotides: TGTGCCTGGAGTGGGGGGGGGGCCGGAGCTTTCTTT.

This clonotype was counted only a few times. V is TRBV3-1 and J is TRBJ2-7; D is ambiguous. CDR3 length equals 14 residues. The V end was cut by 0 bases, the J end by 4 bases, with 10 bases between. Germline loops: CDR1 LGHDT, CDR2 YNNKEL (reference sequence). The CDR3 loop reads CASSQEGSKYEQYF. DNA of the CDR3: TGTGCCAGCAGCCAAGAAGGGTCCAAATACGAGCAGTACTTC.

As to this clonotype: A read error is possible here, since a much larger clone lies one base away. The conserved final phenylalanine or tryptophan is absent from the CDR3, which likely points to a read error. The chain couples TRBV2 to TRBJ2-7; D is possibly TRBD1 or TRBD2 (5 bases each). The germline V gene encodes CDR1 SNHLY and CDR2 FYNNEI. The germline V and J ends were trimmed by 8 bases and 6 bases, with 17 bases remaining between them. The CDR3 consists of 13 residues. This chain's CDR3 is CASVKRGTLEQYL. CDR3 in DNA: TGTGCCAGCGTAAAGAGGGGCACTCTCGAGCAGTACTTG.

This clonotype was found a few times. The rearrangement joins TRBV20-1 to TRBJ1-5; D uncertain. The CDR3 is made up of 13 amino acids. Germline assignment: CDR1 DFQATT and CDR2 SNEGSKA (reference sequence). Trimming removed 3 bases at V and 7 bases at J, with 13 bases between. CDR3 amino acids: CSARWAQGQPQHF. In DNA, the CDR3 is TGCAGTGCTAGGTGGGCTCAAGGGCAGCCCCAGCATTTT.

In nucleotides, the CDR3 is TGTGCCAGCAGCCAAGAAACGGTAGGCCCTGAAGCTTTCTTT. This gives the protein CASSQETVGPEAFF. The J gene is TRBJ1-1, the V gene TRBV4-2; D gene unclear. V was cut by 0 bases and J by 6 bases, with 11 bases left in between. The CDR3 length is 14 residues. Germline CDR1 and CDR2: LGHNA and YNFKEQ.

This clonotype showed up just a few times. The rearrangement links TRBV7-3 to TRBJ1-1; no reliable D call. V was trimmed by 0 bases and J by 6 bases, leaving 8 bases between them. The germline gives CDR1 SGHTA, CDR2 FQGTGA. The CDR3 has 13 residues. CDR3 region: CASSLTDLAEAFF. In nucleotides, the CDR3 is TGTGCCAGCAGCTTAACGGACCTCGCTGAAGCTTTCTTT.

V and J are TRBV7-6 and TRBJ2-7; TRBD1 matches 11 bases. CDR3 size: 15 residues. J was trimmed by 7 bases and V by 1 base; bases with no gene match: 6. Germline CDR1 SGHVS, CDR2 FNYEAQ. In DNA, the CDR3 is TGTGCCAGCAGCTTAGGGACAGGGGGCGCGGAGGAGCAGTACTTC. Its translation is CASSLGTGGAEEQYF.

This clonotype has only a few counts. The gene calls are TRBV7-9 and TRBJ2-5; no reliable D call. The CDR3 has 14 amino acids. Trimming stripped 3 bases from V and 2 bases from J, with 10 bases between. From germline, CDR1 is SEHNR and CDR2 FQNEAQ (reference sequence). The chain's CDR3 is CASSLPLVQETQYF. CDR3 sequence (DNA): TGTGCCAGCAGCTTGCCATTGGTACAAGAGACCCAGTACTTC.

The chain is built from TRBV20-1 and TRBJ2-7; D remains ambiguous. Germline V lookup: CDR1 DFQATT, CDR2 SNEGSKA (reference sequence). Trimming removed 7 bases from V and 4 bases from J, with 17 bases in between. This CDR3 contains 13 residues. CDR3 protein: CSVKKGNSYEQYF. The CDR3 bases are TGCAGTGTGAAGAAAGGTAATTCGTACGAGCAGTACTTC.

This clonotype was recorded a few times. This chain uses TRBV27 with TRBJ2-1, with 7 bases identical to TRBD2. From germline, CDR1 is MNHEY and CDR2 SMNVEV (reference sequence). There are 16 residues in the CDR3. The ends lost 5 bases at V and 8 bases at J; junction bases unmatched: 15. The DNA for the CDR3 is TGTGCCAGCAGTGCTGAAGAGCGGGGCTTTACCCATGAGCAGTTCTTC. As protein: CASSAEERGFTHEQFF.

In this sample, this clonotype turned up a few times. The V gene is TRBV5-1, the J gene TRBJ1-1; TRBD1 agrees at 11 bases. In germline, CDR1 is SGHRS, CDR2 YFSETQ. V lost 4 bases to trimming and J lost 0 bases; unmatched junction nucleotides: 5. CDR3 length: 16 amino acids. The CDR3 DNA reads as TGCGCCAGCAGCCACCGGGACAGGGGGATGAACACTGAAGCTTTCTTT. This encodes CASSHRDRGMNTEAFF.

The sample holds a few counts of this clonotype. This rearrangement joins TRBV25-1 to TRBJ1-1; TRBD1 is a possible D gene (5 bases). Germline assignment: CDR1 MGHDK and CDR2 SYGVNS. V lost 3 bases to trimming and J lost 0 bases, with 8 bases between them. This CDR3 has 14 amino acids. The CDR3 is CASSEGGMNTEAFF. CDR3 DNA: TGTGCCAGCAGTGAGGGGGGAATGAACACTGAAGCTTTCTTT.